This T cell receptor beta chain was recorded in a study of blood T cell dynamics during melanoma immunotherapy. Across the study: Metastatic melanoma patients received first-line pembrolizumab or nivolumab plus ipilimumab.

The V end lost 4 bases, the J end lost 8 bases, and 18 bases lay between the germline ends. This CDR3 comprises 14 residues. Germline lookup yields CDR1 SGHRS and CDR2 YFSETQ. The table came from immunoSEQ multiplex PCR; TCRdb's copy has only in-frame clones and leaves some out. This table holds 8,000 to 11,000 clones, 86% found once. The time point is: pre-treatment baseline. One draw preceded checkpoint blockade; another followed its first cycle at week 3. At 12 weeks after first infusion, RECIST 1.1 defined response for most patients. Patients with prior systemic cancer treatment, concomitant immunosuppressants, or other active malignancies were excluded.

This sequence originates from a human donor with melanoma. This sample comprised blood, obtained from a patient treated with checkpoint blockade. The J gene is TRBJ1-1, the V gene TRBV5-1; D is possibly TRBD1 (5 bases). CDR3 in DNA: TGCGCCAGCAGCCCCCAAAGACAGAACCCAGAAGCTTTCTTT. Its protein is CASSPQRQNPEAFF.